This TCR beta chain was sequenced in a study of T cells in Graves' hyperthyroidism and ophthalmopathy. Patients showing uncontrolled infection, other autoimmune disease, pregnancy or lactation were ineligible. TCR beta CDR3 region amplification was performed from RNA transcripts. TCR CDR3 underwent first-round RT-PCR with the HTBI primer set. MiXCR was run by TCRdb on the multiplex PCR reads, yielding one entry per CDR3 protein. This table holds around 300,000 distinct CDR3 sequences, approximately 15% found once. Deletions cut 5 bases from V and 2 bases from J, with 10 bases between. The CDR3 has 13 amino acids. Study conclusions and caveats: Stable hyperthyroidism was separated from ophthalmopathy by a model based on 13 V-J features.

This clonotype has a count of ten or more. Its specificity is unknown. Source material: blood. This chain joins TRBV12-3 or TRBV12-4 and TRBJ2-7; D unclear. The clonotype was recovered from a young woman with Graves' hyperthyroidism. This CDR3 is CASSDQRTYEQYF. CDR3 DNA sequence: TGTGCCAGCAGTGATCAGAGGACCTACGAGCAGTACTTC.